This T cell receptor beta chain is drawn from a study of OX40 agonist ivuxolimab in advanced cancers. Study-wide results and caveats: On average, CD8+ T cells had more expanded clones than CD4+.

Autoimmune disease history or systemic immunosuppression disqualified patients. With 1 base removed from V and 4 bases from J, the gap between germline ends came to 7 bases. CDR1 and CDR2 from the germline V gene are LGHNA and YNFKEQ. The CDR3 loop spans 13 amino acids. The protocol was immunoSEQ multiplex PCR, while the TCRdb copy is restricted to in-frame clones and leaves out a portion. This table holds 40,000 or so clones, roughly 80% found once. A word on this clone: What it binds is not known.

The sequenced sample was CD4+ or CD8+ T cells sorted from blood, obtained in a trial of the OX40 agonist ivuxolimab. The clonotype comes from an adult with an advanced solid tumor such as melanoma, head and neck, liver or kidney cancer. This chain uses TRBV4-2 with TRBJ1-2; D gene unclear. In DNA form, the CDR3 reads TGTGCCAGCAGCCAAGCCGGTTTCTATGGCTACACCTTC. Its protein product is CASSQAGFYGYTF.